This is a list of T cell receptor beta chains from one sample in a study of long-term antiretroviral therapy in people with HIV. Repertoires were generated with immunoSEQ multiplex PCR, while TCRdb's copy carries only in-frame clones and drops some. In the table there are 10,000 or so clones, roughly four fifths of which are singletons. The sample in question was unsorted PBMCs, obtained 0.7 years after starting antiretroviral therapy. Every receptor here comes from a man in his forties or fifties with HIV. Each CDR3 is given with its conserved first and last residue. D genes are given only for firm matches. Part of the rows lack a size; the others show once, few, many or a class for expanded clones.

cdr3_length,j_call,d_call,clone_size,v_call,cdr3_nt,cdr3_aa
16,TRBJ2-7,TRBD2,.,TRBV4-2,TGTGCCAGCAGCTATCCGCGGGGGGACTCTACCTACGAGCAGTACTTC,CASSYPRGDSTYEQYF
14,TRBJ2-7,.,.,TRBV27,TGTGCCAGCAGCCGGGTTGGGTTAACCTACGAGCAGTACTTC,CASSRVGLTYEQYF
13,TRBJ2-7,.,.,TRBV6-5,TGTGCCAGCAGAAGAGTAGTAGGGGGGCAGCAGTACTTC,CASRRVVGGQQYF
16,TRBJ2-7,TRBD2,.,TRBV4-3,TGCGCCAGCAGCCAAGATAGAACTAGCGGGAACTACGAGCAGTACTTC,CASSQDRTSGNYEQYF
13,TRBJ2-1,.,.,TRBV27,TGTGCCAGCAGTTTATATACGGGAGATGAGCAGTTCTTC,CASSLYTGDEQFF
16,TRBJ1-2,TRBD1,.,TRBV28,TGTGCCAGCAGTGACCCCGGGACAGGGGGCGACTATGGCTACACCTTC,CASSDPGTGGDYGYTF
14,TRBJ2-7,.,.,TRBV6-1,TGTGCCAGCAGTCTGGGTGGGGGACTCTACGAGCAGTACTTC,CASSLGGGLYEQYF
15,TRBJ2-5,TRBD2,.,TRBV7-3,TGTGCCAGCAGCTTGGGGGGGAGATTGGTAGAGACCCAGTACTTC,CASSLGGRLVETQYF
15,TRBJ2-4,.,once,TRBV5-4,TGTGCCAGCAGCCGCAGACTAGGCTCGGAAAACATTCAGTACTTC,CASSRRLGSENIQYF
13,TRBJ2-7,.,few,TRBV7-9,TGTGCCAGCAGCCGGGAGTTGAGCTACGAGCAGTACTTC,CASSRELSYEQYF
14,TRBJ2-1,.,.,TRBV11-1,TGTGCCAGCAGCCACAATTGGAAGAACAATGAGCAGTTCTTC,CASSHNWKNNEQFF
14,TRBJ2-1,.,large,TRBV7-2,TGTGCCAGCAGCTTAACAGCCCCGGGCAATGAGCAGTTCTTC,CASSLTAPGNEQFF
11,TRBJ1-1,.,.,TRBV7-9,TGTGCCAGCGGGACAAACACTGAAGCTTTCTTT,CASGTNTEAFF
15,TRBJ2-3,.,.,TRBV27,TGTGCCAGCAGCGATACAGGGAGAAGAGCAGGTACGCAGTATTTT,CASSDTGRRAGTQYF
15,TRBJ2-1,TRBD1,.,TRBV4-3,TGCGCCAGCAGCCAAGCCGGGACAGGGCCAAATGAGCAGTTCTTC,CASSQAGTGPNEQFF
12,TRBJ2-7,.,.,TRBV11-2,TGTGCCAGCAGCCCAAGTGCCTACGAGCAGTACTTC,CASSPSAYEQYF
13,TRBJ2-2,TRBD1,few,TRBV4-3,TGCGCCAGTCGGGACAGGGCCGCCGGGGAGCTGTTTTTT,CASRDRAAGELFF
15,TRBJ2-7,TRBD2,.,TRBV30,TGTGCCTGGAGTGGAGCGGGGGGAGCGGGTGTTGAGCAGTACTTC,CAWSGAGGAGVEQYF
17,TRBJ2-1,.,.,TRBV5-1,TGCGCCAGCAGCTTTGGCAGGGTCCCAACCTCCTACAATGAGCAGTTCTTC,CASSFGRVPTSYNEQFF
14,TRBJ1-4,.,.,TRBV7-9,TGTGCCAGCAGCATTGGCCAGGGTGATGAAAAACTGTTTTTT,CASSIGQGDEKLFF